The TCR beta chain described here comes from a study of control samples from healthy donors and cancer patients. TCRdb keeps only in-frame clones here, not all; method: immunoSEQ multiplex PCR. The table records around 150,000 clones, approximately 88% of them present only once. This clonotype originated in a man between 25 and 39 years old in good health. The sequencing input was blood.

As DNA, the CDR3 is TGTGCCAGCAGACCCAGCCGAGCGACCTCTGGCTACACCTTC. This sequence encodes CASRPSRATSGYTF. The rearrangement joins TRBV9 to TRBJ1-2; D call uncertain. The CDR3 is 14 residues long. Germline V CDR1 and CDR2: SGDLS, YYNGEE. Trimming took 5 bases from V and 7 from J, leaving 18 bases between them.